The subject of this entry is one T cell receptor beta chain. The data were taken from a study of response to subunit inactivated influenza vaccine. TCRdb fed the RT-PCR reads into MiXCR, producing one record per CDR3 protein. The sample shows under 200,000 distinct CDR3 sequences, over 9.5% of them seen only once. Trimming stripped 6 bases from V and 7 bases from J, with 15 bases between. The length of the CDR3 is 13 residues. The sample also formed part of further work on T cells expressing NK-cell markers. From that second work: As the method of synthesis, 5'RACE template switching with UMIs yielded TCR beta cDNA. Each TCR beta repertoire originated in sorted T cells that were CD3+CD56+NKG2C+, CD3+CD56+NKG2C- or CD3+CD56-NKG2C+. Serological testing identified most of the eight sequenced donors as HCMV-seropositive and one as seronegative. Dominant NKG2C+ clonotypes accounted for roughly 1.0-7.0% of CD8+ T cells in six donors. These clonotypes additionally ranked first within the CD3+CD56-NKG2C+ fraction of a handful of donors.

This clonotype was obtained from a man aged 50-59 years who received an inactivated influenza vaccine. The chain joins TRBV12-3 or TRBV12-4 to TRBJ1-1, with D hard to call. Sequenced material: CD8+ T cells sorted from PBMCs, taken approximately 13 days after vaccination. CDR3 in DNA: TGTGCCAGCAGCCCTAGGATCATAGATGAAGCTTTCTTT. Its translation: CASSPRIIDEAFF.